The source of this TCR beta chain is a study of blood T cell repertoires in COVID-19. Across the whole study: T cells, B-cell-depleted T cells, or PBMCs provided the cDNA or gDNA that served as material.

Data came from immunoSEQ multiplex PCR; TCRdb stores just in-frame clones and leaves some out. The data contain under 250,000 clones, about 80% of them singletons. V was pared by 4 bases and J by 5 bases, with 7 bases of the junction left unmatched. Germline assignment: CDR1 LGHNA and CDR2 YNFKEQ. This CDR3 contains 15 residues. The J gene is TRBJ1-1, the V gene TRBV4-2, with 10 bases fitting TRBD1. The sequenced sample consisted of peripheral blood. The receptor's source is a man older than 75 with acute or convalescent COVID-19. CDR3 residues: CASSRDRGGGTEAFF. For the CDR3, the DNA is TGTGCCAGCAGCCGGGACAGGGGTGGAGGGACTGAAGCTTTCTTT.